This T cell receptor beta chain was documented in a study of shared clonotypes between healthy human individuals. The table came from immunoSEQ multiplex PCR; TCRdb's copy has only in-frame clones and leaves some out. The table shows about 690,000 clones, with 80% to 95% occurring only once. CDR3 length: 15 residues. Trimming left V 2 bases short and J 4 bases short, with 14 bases between. CDR1 and CDR2 from the germline V gene are LNHNV and YYDKDF (reference sequence). The J gene is TRBJ1-1, the V gene TRBV15; D unclear. The sample consisted of memory CD8+ T cells from PBMCs. Subset denoted: CD45RO+ cells pooled with CCR7-negative TemRA cells. The sequence was collected from a man aged 18 to 35 in good health. Some clones in this sample may be carry-over from other donors' samples. CDR3 coding DNA: TGTGCCACCAGCAGAATAGGGTTTGTGGGCACTGAAGCTTTCTTT. As protein: CATSRIGFVGTEAFF.